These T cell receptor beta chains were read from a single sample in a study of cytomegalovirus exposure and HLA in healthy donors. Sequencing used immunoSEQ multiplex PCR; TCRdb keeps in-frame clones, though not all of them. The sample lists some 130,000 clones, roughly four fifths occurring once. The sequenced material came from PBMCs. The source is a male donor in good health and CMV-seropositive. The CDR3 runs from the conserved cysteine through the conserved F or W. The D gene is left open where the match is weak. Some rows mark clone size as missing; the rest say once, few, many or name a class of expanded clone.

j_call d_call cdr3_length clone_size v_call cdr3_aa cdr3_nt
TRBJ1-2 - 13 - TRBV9 CASSPDSNYGYTF TGTGCCAGCAGTCCCGACAGTAACTATGGCTACACCTTC
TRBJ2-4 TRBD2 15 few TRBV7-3 CASSLTAPPSGIQYF TGTGCCAGCAGCTTAACGGCCCCCCCTAGCGGGATTCAGTACTTC
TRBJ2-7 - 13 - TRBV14 CASSLSGFGEQYF TGTGCCAGCAGCCTCTCGGGATTTGGAGAGCAGTACTTC
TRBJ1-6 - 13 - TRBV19 CASSTAGDSPLHF TGTGCCAGTAGTACAGCGGGGGATTCACCCCTCCACTTT
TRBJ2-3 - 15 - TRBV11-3 CASSLGGGATDTQYF TGTGCCAGCAGCTTAGGTGGGGGGGCTACAGATACGCAGTATTTT
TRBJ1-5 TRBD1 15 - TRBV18 CASSPRQGGNQPQHF TGTGCCAGCTCACCCCGACAGGGCGGCAATCAGCCCCAGCATTTT
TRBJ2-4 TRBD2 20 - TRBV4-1 CASSQEPSGRVNLAKNIQYF TGCGCCAGCAGCCAAGAACCTAGCGGGCGGGTGAACCTAGCCAAAAACATTCAGTACTTC
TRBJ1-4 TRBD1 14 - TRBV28 CATLRQGSYEKLFF TGTGCCACCCTTCGACAGGGCAGCTATGAAAAACTGTTTTTT
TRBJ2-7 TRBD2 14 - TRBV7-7 CASSLRRTRDEQYF TGTGCTAGCAGCTTGAGGCGGACTAGAGACGAGCAGTACTTC
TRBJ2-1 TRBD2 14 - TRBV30 CACTSGGVYNEQFF TGTGCCTGTACTAGCGGGGGGGTCTACAATGAGCAGTTCTTC
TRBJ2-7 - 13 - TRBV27 CASTLPGSYEQYF TGTGCCAGCACCCTTCCGGGATCCTACGAGCAGTACTTC
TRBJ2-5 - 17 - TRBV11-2 CASSTQRSGGYQETQYF TGTGCCAGCAGCACCCAAAGGTCGGGTGGGTACCAAGAGACCCAGTACTTC
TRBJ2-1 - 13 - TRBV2 CASNTEGPLVQFF TGTGCCAGCAACACAGAAGGCCCTCTCGTCCAGTTCTTC
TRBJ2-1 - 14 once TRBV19 CASSWLAEDGEQFF TGTGCCAGTAGTTGGCTAGCTGAGGATGGTGAGCAGTTCTTC
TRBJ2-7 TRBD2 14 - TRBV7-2 CASSGSGRAYEQYF TGTGCCAGCAGCGGTAGCGGGAGGGCGTACGAGCAGTACTTC
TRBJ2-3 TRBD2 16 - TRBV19 CASSPRTSGITDTQYF TGTGCCAGTAGTCCTCGGACTAGCGGGATCACAGATACGCAGTATTTT
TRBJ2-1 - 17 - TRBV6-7 CASSYSSGGRSYNEQFF TGTGCCAGCAGTTACTCTTCGGGTGGTCGCTCCTACAATGAGCAGTTCTTC
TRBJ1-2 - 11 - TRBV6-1 CASSPGNGYTF TGTGCCAGCAGTCCCGGGAATGGCTACACCTTC
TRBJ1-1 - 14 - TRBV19 CASSIGSGNTEAFF TGTGCCAGTAGTATAGGCAGCGGGAACACTGAAGCTTTCTTT
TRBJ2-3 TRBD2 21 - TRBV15 CATSRTVGTSGSLDVADTQYF TGTGCCACCAGCAGGACGGTCGGGACTAGCGGGAGTCTCGACGTTGCAGATACGCAGTATTTT
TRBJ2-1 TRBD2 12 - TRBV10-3 CATLAEYNEQFF TGTGCCACCCTAGCGGAGTACAATGAGCAGTTCTTC
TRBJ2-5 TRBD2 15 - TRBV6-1 CASSGPGLPQETQYF TGTGCCAGCAGTGGCCCGGGACTACCTCAAGAGACCCAGTACTTC
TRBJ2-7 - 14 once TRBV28 CASSLTGVDYEQYF TGTGCCAGCAGTTTAACGGGAGTGGACTACGAGCAGTACTTC
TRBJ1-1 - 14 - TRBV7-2 CASSTQTVNTEAFF TGTGCCAGCAGCACCCAGACAGTAAACACTGAAGCTTTCTTT
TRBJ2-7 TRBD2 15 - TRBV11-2 CASGVARGRGDEQYF TGTGCCAGCGGCGTGGCGCGAGGGAGGGGCGACGAGCAGTACTTC
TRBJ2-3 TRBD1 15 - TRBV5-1 CASSLADRSWDTQYF TGCGCCAGCAGCTTGGCGGACAGGTCCTGGGATACGCAGTATTTT
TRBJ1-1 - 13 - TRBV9 CASSVAGSTEAFF TGTGCCAGCAGCGTAGCGGGAAGCACTGAAGCTTTCTTT
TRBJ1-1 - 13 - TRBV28 CASRRSSRSEAFF TGTGCCAGCAGGAGGAGTTCGCGCTCTGAAGCTTTCTTT
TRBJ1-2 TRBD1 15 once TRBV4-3 CASSQGVQGGYGYTF TGCGCCAGCAGCCAGGGGGTACAGGGGGGCTATGGCTACACCTTC
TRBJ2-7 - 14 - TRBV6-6 CASSPGWEQHEQYF TGTGCCAGCAGTCCCGGGTGGGAGCAGCACGAGCAGTACTTC
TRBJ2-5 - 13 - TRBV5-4 CASSLPAEETQYF TGTGCCAGCAGCTTGCCTGCGGAAGAGACCCAGTACTTC
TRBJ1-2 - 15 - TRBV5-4 CASSPPDGTNYGYTF TGTGCCAGCAGCCCTCCGGACGGGACTAACTATGGCTACACCTTC
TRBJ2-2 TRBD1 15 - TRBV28 CASRWPGTGIGELFF TGTGCCAGCAGGTGGCCCGGGACAGGGATCGGGGAGCTGTTTTTT
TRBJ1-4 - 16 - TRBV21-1 CASSKQTAGLEEKLFF TGTGCCAGCAGCAAACAAACGGCAGGGCTTGAGGAAAAACTGTTTTTT
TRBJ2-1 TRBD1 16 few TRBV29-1 CSAEGSAGQGHFEQFF TGCAGCGCCGAAGGGAGCGCGGGACAGGGTCACTTTGAGCAGTTCTTC
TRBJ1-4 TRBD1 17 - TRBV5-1 CASSLGTGKATNEKLFF TGCGCCAGCAGCTTAGGGACAGGGAAAGCAACTAATGAAAAACTGTTTTTT
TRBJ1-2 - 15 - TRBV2 CASAVEDRLPDGYTF TGTGCCAGCGCCGTGGAAGACAGACTCCCCGATGGCTACACCTTC
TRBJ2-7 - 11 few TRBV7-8 CASSHSYEQYF TGTGCCAGCAGCCACTCCTACGAGCAGTACTTC
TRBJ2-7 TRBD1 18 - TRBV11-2 CASSLDQSGTGLYYEQYF TGTGCCAGCAGCTTAGATCAGTCCGGGACAGGGCTATACTACGAGCAGTACTTC
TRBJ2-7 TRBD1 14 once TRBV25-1 CASSEGDRVYEQYF TGTGCCAGCAGTGAGGGGGACAGGGTTTACGAGCAGTACTTC
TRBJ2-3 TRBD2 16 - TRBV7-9 CASSSLLAGEADTQYF TGTGCCAGCAGCAGCCTTCTGGCGGGAGAGGCAGATACGCAGTATTTT
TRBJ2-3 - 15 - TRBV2 CASSGQIRSTDTQYF TGTGCCAGCAGTGGACAGATACGAAGCACAGATACGCAGTATTTT
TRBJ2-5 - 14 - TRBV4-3 CASSQDTGIETQYF TGCGCCAGCAGCCAAGATACAGGGATAGAGACCCAGTACTTC
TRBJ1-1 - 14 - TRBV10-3 CAINRGQDNTEAFF TGTGCCATCAACCGCGGGCAGGACAACACTGAAGCTTTCTTT
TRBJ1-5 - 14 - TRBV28 CASSYRVGNQPQHF TGTGCCAGCAGTTACAGGGTGGGCAATCAGCCCCAGCATTTT
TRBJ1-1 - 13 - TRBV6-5 CASRRGPTTEAFF TGTGCCAGCAGGAGAGGGCCCACCACTGAAGCTTTCTTT
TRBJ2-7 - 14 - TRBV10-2 CAATAGRSSYEQYF TGCGCCGCCACTGCGGGCCGCAGCTCCTACGAGCAGTACTTC
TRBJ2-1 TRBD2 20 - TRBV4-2 CASSQASTSGSMMSYNEQFF TGTGCCAGCAGCCAAGCATCGACTAGCGGGAGTATGATGTCCTACAATGAGCAGTTCTTC
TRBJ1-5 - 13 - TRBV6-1 CASNGISNQPQHF TGTGCCAGCAACGGGATAAGCAATCAGCCCCAGCATTTT
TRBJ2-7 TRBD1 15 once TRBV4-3 CASRWDRGIFGEQYF TGCGCCAGCAGATGGGACAGGGGGATTTTTGGCGAGCAGTACTTC
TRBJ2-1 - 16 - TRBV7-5 CARSFWTSGTYNEQFF TGTGCCAGAAGCTTTTGGACTAGCGGGACCTACAATGAGCAGTTCTTC
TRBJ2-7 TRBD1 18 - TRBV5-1 CASSFLTPQTGTGYEQYF TGCGCCAGCAGCTTCTTGACCCCCCAGACCGGGACAGGCTACGAGCAGTACTTC
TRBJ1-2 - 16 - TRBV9 CASSVEWSGGGYGYTF TGTGCCAGCAGCGTAGAGTGGTCAGGAGGCGGCTATGGCTACACCTTC
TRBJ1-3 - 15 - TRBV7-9 CASSSQTSGGNTIYF TGTGCCAGCAGCTCGCAGACTTCGGGGGGAAACACCATATATTTT
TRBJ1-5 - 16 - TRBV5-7 CASSLAAGDSNQPQHF TGTGCCAGCAGCTTGGCGGCCGGGGATAGCAATCAGCCCCAGCATTTT
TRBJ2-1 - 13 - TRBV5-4 CASSLERTNEQFF TGTGCCAGCAGCTTGGAGCGGACTAATGAGCAGTTCTTC
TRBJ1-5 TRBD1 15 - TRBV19 CASKPGTGSNQPQHF TGTGCCAGTAAACCCGGGACAGGGAGCAATCAGCCCCAGCATTTT